This T cell receptor beta chain appears in the sequencing data of a study of T cell repertoires in cytomegalovirus infection. Study context: It can be stated that public TCR beta signatures indicated CMV infection as well as a matching HLA type.

MiXCR was run by TCRdb on the reads, yielding one entry per CDR3 protein. The table has about 400,000 distinct CDR3 sequences, over 15% seen once; the top ten hold 8.7%. The V end lost 6 bases, the J end lost 7 bases, and 10 bases lay between the germline ends. CDR1 SNHLY and CDR2 FYNNEI come from the germline V gene. The CDR3 runs to 11 residues. On this clonotype: Its target is unknown.

Study findings and constraints: HLA-C-restricted, CMV-specific TCR beta clonotypes were dominant ex vivo. Identification of carriers of CMV plus the relevant HLA was achieved through cumulative public TCR beta family frequency.

This chain connects TRBV2 to TRBJ2-7; D remains unclear. This sequence was found in a human donor in good health (CMV status not recorded). Some clones in this sample may be carry-over from other donors' samples. Material for sequencing was PBMCs. CDR3 amino acids: CASSYWGEQYF. CDR3 sequence (DNA): TGTGCCAGCAGCTATTGGGGTGAGCAGTACTTC.